Each of the 28 T cell receptor beta chains below was sequenced from the same sample in a study of response to subunit inactivated influenza vaccine. TCRdb independently ran MiXCR on the RT-PCR reads; one entry per CDR3 protein. The sample records more than 450,000 distinct CDR3 sequences, about 7.6% being singletons. Specimen: PBMCs from blood, collected roughly 24 months after vaccination. Receptor source: a man aged 45 to 75 who received an inactivated influenza vaccine.

The sample holds a few counts of this clonotype. The gene calls are TRBV11-2 and TRBJ2-2; D not certain. The CDR3 length is 13 residues. V was clipped by 1 base and J by 7 bases, with 7 bases between them. Germline V lookup: CDR1 SGHAT, CDR2 FQNNGV. CDR3 in amino acids: CASSLVEIGELFF. The CDR3 bases are TGTGCCAGCAGCTTAGTGGAGATCGGGGAGCTGTTTTTT.

This clonotype appeared many times. The chain combines TRBV27 with TRBJ2-7; 7 nucleotides line up with TRBD1. V lost 5 bases, J lost 0 bases, and 7 bases stayed unmatched. Germline V CDR1 and CDR2: MNHEY, SMNVEV (reference sequence). The CDR3 contains 15 residues. The CDR3 DNA reads TGTGCCAGCAGTCGACTGGGGACAGACTCCTACGAGCAGTACTTC. Protein sequence: CASSRLGTDSYEQYF.

This clonotype was seen more than once but under ten times. J is TRBJ2-7 and V is TRBV4-2, with TRBD2 matching 7 bases. This CDR3 contains 14 residues. V was clipped by 1 base and J by 6 bases; unmatched bases: 6. Germline-derived CDR1 and CDR2 are LGHNA and YNFKEQ. The CDR3 coding sequence is TGTGCCAGCAGCCAAGTGTCCCGCGGGGGCGAGCAGTACTTC. Translation gives CASSQVSRGGEQYF.

The chain is built from TRBV12-3 or TRBV12-4 and TRBJ2-4; D is perhaps TRBD1 or TRBD2 (6 bases each). The germline V and J ends were trimmed by 7 bases and 6 bases, with 19 bases remaining between them. CDR3 length: 15 amino acids. This CDR3 reads CASKRGTTFGNIQYF. As DNA, the CDR3 is TGTGCCAGCAAACGGGGGACAACTTTCGGAAACATTCAGTACTTC.

This clonotype occurred many times. This chain connects TRBV5-1 to TRBJ2-3; 15 bases line up with TRBD2. Germline CDR1 reads SGHRS; CDR2 reads YFSETQ. J gave up 4 bases and V 4 bases, and 7 bases lay outside the gene matches. The CDR3 contains 17 residues. This CDR3 reads CASSPEGLAGGADTQYF. The CDR3 nucleotides are TGCGCCAGCAGCCCGGAAGGACTAGCGGGGGGGGCAGATACGCAGTATTTT. The full variable domain, rest sourced from reference TRBV5-1 and TRBJ2-3, is KAGVTQTPRYLIKTRGQQVTLSCSPISGHRSVSWYQQTPGQGLQFLFEYFSETQRNKGNFPGRFSGRQFSNSRSEMNVSTLELGDSALYLCASSPEGLAGGADTQYFGPGTRLTVL.

Ten or more counts support this clonotype. J is TRBJ2-1 and V is TRBV6-2 or TRBV6-3, with a tentative D call TRBD2 (6 bases). V was trimmed by 2 bases and J by 1 base, leaving 9 bases between them. In germline, CDR1 is MNHEY, CDR2 SVGEGT. CDR3 length equals 15 residues. CDR3 in DNA: TGTGCCAGCAGTTACGACGGGGGTTCCTACAATGAGCAGTTCTTC. Its protein is CASSYDGGSYNEQFF.

The V and J genes are TRBV20-1 and TRBJ2-7; D call uncertain. Between the trimmed V and J ends, which lost 1 base and 3 bases, there was a span of 7 bases. The CDR3 covers 12 residues. Germline values: CDR1 DFQATT, CDR2 SNEGSKA (reference sequence). Here the CDR3 reads CSARGAFYEQYF. The CDR3 DNA follows: TGCAGTGCTAGAGGGGCCTTCTACGAGCAGTACTTC.

The table lists this clonotype with many counts. The chain is built from TRBV9 and TRBJ1-5; 7 bases match TRBD1. The ends lost 4 bases at V and 3 bases at J; junction bases unmatched: 7. CDR1 is SGDLS and CDR2 is YYNGEE in the germline V gene. The CDR3 consists of 15 residues. CDR3 sequence (DNA): TGTGCCAGCAGCCCCGAGACAGGGATCAATCAGCCCCAGCATTTT. Amino acid sequence: CASSPETGINQPQHF.

This clonotype was seen at least ten times. V gene TRBV7-2 combines with J gene TRBJ1-6; D is ambiguous. Germline V CDR1 and CDR2: SGHTA, FQGNSA. The CDR3 sequence is 13 residues long. V lost 6 bases to trimming and J lost 7 bases, with 10 bases between them. The CDR3 is CASRFFGNSPLHF. Written as DNA, the CDR3 is TGTGCCAGCAGATTTTTCGGCAATTCACCCCTCCACTTT. Drawing the rest from reference TRBV7-2 and TRBJ1-6, the complete variable domain is GAGVSQSPSNKVTEKGKDVELRCDPISGHTALYWYRQSLGQGLEFLIYFQGNSAPDKSGLPSDRFSAERTGGSVSTLTIQRTQQEDSAVYLCASRFFGNSPLHFGNGTRLTVT.

This clonotype was picked up a small number of times. The chain employs TRBV20-1 and TRBJ2-7, with 10 nucleotides matching TRBD2. The CDR3 spans 13 residues. The germline V gene has CDR1 DFQATT and CDR2 SNEGSKA (reference sequence). The V and J ends lost 5 bases and 2 bases, in that order; junction bases with no gene match: 3. CDR3 residues: CSAYTSGAYEQYF. DNA of the CDR3: TGCAGTGCTTATACTAGCGGGGCCTACGAGCAGTACTTC.

This sequence joins TRBV20-1 and TRBJ2-7, with D tentatively TRBD1 (6 bases). This CDR3 contains 16 residues. V lost 6 bases and J 1 base, leaving 22 bases between the germline ends. CDR1 and CDR2 (germline): DFQATT, SNEGSKA (reference sequence). The CDR3 spells CSADRSRGRRSYEQYF. As DNA, the CDR3 is TGCAGTGCCGACCGAAGCAGGGGTCGCAGGTCCTACGAGCAGTACTTC.

The V gene is TRBV18, the J gene TRBJ1-2; TRBD1 agrees at 8 bases. The germline V gene has CDR1 KGHSH and CDR2 LQKENI. CDR3 length: 14 amino acids. V shed 2 bases, J shed 4 bases, and the junction held 3 bases outside the gene matches. Here the CDR3 reads CASSPADRVYGYTF. The CDR3, as DNA: TGTGCCAGCTCACCAGCGGACAGGGTCTATGGCTACACCTTC.

The rearrangement joins TRBV7-9 to TRBJ2-3; 7 bases align to TRBD2. The ends lost 5 bases at V and 4 bases at J; junction bases unmatched: 3. The CDR3 contains 13 residues. The germline gives CDR1 SEHNR, CDR2 FQNEAQ (reference sequence). CDR3 protein: CASSAAGADTQYF. For the CDR3, the DNA is TGTGCCAGCAGCGCGGCGGGGGCAGATACGCAGTATTTT.

This clonotype was counted ten times or more. V and J are TRBV20-1 and TRBJ2-3; D is unclear. Deletions cut 5 bases from V and 4 bases from J, with 13 bases between. This CDR3 is 13 amino acids long. Germline CDR1 reads DFQATT; CDR2 reads SNEGSKA (reference sequence). The CDR3: CSALVRRADTQYF. In DNA, the CDR3 is TGCAGTGCTTTAGTACGGAGAGCAGATACGCAGTATTTT.

The gene calls are TRBV12-3 or TRBV12-4 and TRBJ1-1; D call uncertain. V shed 3 bases and J shed 8 bases, with 10 bases lying between them. This CDR3 is 12 amino acids long. CDR3 protein: CASSFYPGEAFF. The CDR3 DNA reads as TGTGCCAGCAGTTTCTACCCCGGCGAAGCTTTCTTT.

The V and J genes are TRBV5-6 and TRBJ1-4, with 7 bases lining up with TRBD1. The CDR3 runs to 15 residues. Trimming took 7 bases from V and 7 from J; bases not matched to a gene: 13. Germline lookup yields CDR1 SGHDT and CDR2 YYEEEE. The CDR3 reads CASRRTRDSGEKLFF. CDR3 nucleotides: TGTGCCAGCCGCCGGACCCGGGACAGCGGTGAAAAACTGTTTTTT.

This chain connects TRBV12-3 or TRBV12-4 to TRBJ1-1; D possibly corresponds to TRBD1 (6 bases). The germline V and J ends were trimmed by 7 bases and 6 bases, with 12 bases remaining between them. The CDR3 spans 12 residues. CDR3 residues: CASTLGAAEAFF. CDR3 DNA sequence: TGTGCCAGCACCTTGGGGGCGGCTGAAGCTTTCTTT.

This clonotype was counted between two and nine times. This sequence joins TRBV12-3 or TRBV12-4 and TRBJ1-5; 7 bases map to TRBD1. Unmatched junction bases numbered 4, after V lost 4 bases and J lost 4 bases. The CDR3 contains 14 residues. CDR3 residues: CASSSGTANQPQHF. The DNA for the CDR3 is TGTGCCAGCAGTTCTGGGACAGCGAATCAGCCCCAGCATTTT.

This clonotype was seen at least ten times. This chain connects TRBV5-1 to TRBJ2-1; D may be TRBD2 (5 bases). Trimming took 0 bases from V and 8 from J, leaving 18 bases between them. The CDR3 is made up of 16 amino acids. Germline V CDR1 and CDR2: SGHRS, YFSETQ. CDR3 residues: CASSLASGLGSDEQFF. The CDR3 nucleotides read TGCGCCAGCAGCTTGGCCTCAGGACTCGGGTCCGATGAGCAGTTCTTC.

Concerning this clonotype itself: Possible read error: a much larger clone is one base away. The chain is built from TRBV9 and TRBJ2-7; D unclear. Trimming removed 3 bases from V and 3 bases from J, with 4 bases in between. CDR3 size: 11 residues. CDR1 is SGDLS and CDR2 is YYNGEE in the germline V gene. The CDR3 region has the DNA TGTGCCAGCAGCGCCGACTACGAGCAGTACTTC. It is translated as CASSADYEQYF.

This clonotype was seen at least ten times. The J gene is TRBJ2-5, the V gene TRBV29-1, with D maybe TRBD1 (5 bases). This CDR3 spans 12 amino acids. Trimming pared 5 bases from V and 4 bases from J, leaving 11 bases between. From germline, CDR1 is SQVTM and CDR2 ANQGSEA. The CDR3 DNA sequence: TGCAGCGTTCCAGACAGTAGAGAGACCCAGTACTTC. This sequence encodes CSVPDSRETQYF.

This clonotype was counted only a few times. The rearrangement joins TRBV5-1 to TRBJ1-3; weak D call: TRBD1 (5 bases). Germline loops: CDR1 SGHRS, CDR2 YFSETQ. The V and J ends lost 4 bases and 0 bases respectively, with 14 bases between them. The CDR3 is 16 residues long. The CDR3 DNA is TGCGCCAGCAGCCCGGGACCGCTGAGCTCTGGAAACACCATATATTTT. Translation gives CASSPGPLSSGNTIYF.

The chain has TRBV29-1 and TRBJ1-1, with D hard to call. Germline CDR1 SQVTM, CDR2 ANQGSEA. The CDR3 sequence is 11 residues long. Trimming took off 1 base at V and 9 bases at J, with 9 bases between the two ends. The CDR3 loop reads CSVEGGGKAFF. The CDR3 nucleotides read TGCAGCGTTGAAGGGGGTGGTAAAGCTTTCTTT.

The chain links TRBV7-8 to TRBJ1-1; D is possibly TRBD1 (6 bases). CDR1 is SGHVS, CDR2 FQNEAQ, per germline. CDR3 size: 14 residues. V lost 5 bases to trimming and J lost 5 bases, with 15 bases between them. The CDR3 sequence: CASSVGQLRTEAFF. The CDR3 nucleotides are TGTGCCAGCAGCGTCGGACAGCTTAGGACTGAAGCTTTCTTT.

This rearrangement joins TRBV5-1 to TRBJ2-2; D possibly uses TRBD1 or TRBD2 (5 bases each). Trimming shortened V by 3 bases and J by 6 bases, and 18 bases separated the two germline ends. This CDR3 has 16 residues. CDR1 is SGHRS, CDR2 YFSETQ, per germline. CDR3: CASSSSGTVVSGELFF. The CDR3 nucleotides are TGCGCCAGCAGCTCCTCCGGGACGGTGGTTTCCGGGGAGCTGTTTTTT.

The chain joins TRBV10-3 to TRBJ1-6; D unclear. CDR1 and CDR2 (germline): ENHRY, SYGVKD. The CDR3 runs 13 residues. V shed 7 bases and J shed 7 bases, with 11 bases lying between them. CDR3 in amino acids: CAITGRPNSPLHF. CDR3 DNA: TGTGCCATCACGGGCAGACCAAATTCACCCCTCCACTTT.

This rearrangement joins TRBV10-3 to TRBJ2-2, with 14 bases that match TRBD2. Germline CDR1 is ENHRY and CDR2 is SYGVKD. CDR3 length: 16 amino acids. V lost 6 bases to trimming and J lost 4 bases; unmatched junction nucleotides: 4. The CDR3 reads CAIRGTSGSVTGELFF. CDR3 sequence (DNA): TGTGCCATCAGGGGGACTAGCGGGAGTGTCACCGGGGAGCTGTTTTTT.

This clonotype was picked up many times. V is TRBV4-2 and J is TRBJ2-3; a weak D match, TRBD1 (5 bases). This CDR3 has 15 residues. Germline V CDR1 and CDR2: LGHNA, YNFKEQ. V shed 3 bases and J shed 0 bases, with 10 bases lying between them. The CDR3 DNA is TGTGCCAGCAGCCAGCAGGGAAGGAGCACAGATACGCAGTATTTT. It codes for CASSQQGRSTDTQYF.